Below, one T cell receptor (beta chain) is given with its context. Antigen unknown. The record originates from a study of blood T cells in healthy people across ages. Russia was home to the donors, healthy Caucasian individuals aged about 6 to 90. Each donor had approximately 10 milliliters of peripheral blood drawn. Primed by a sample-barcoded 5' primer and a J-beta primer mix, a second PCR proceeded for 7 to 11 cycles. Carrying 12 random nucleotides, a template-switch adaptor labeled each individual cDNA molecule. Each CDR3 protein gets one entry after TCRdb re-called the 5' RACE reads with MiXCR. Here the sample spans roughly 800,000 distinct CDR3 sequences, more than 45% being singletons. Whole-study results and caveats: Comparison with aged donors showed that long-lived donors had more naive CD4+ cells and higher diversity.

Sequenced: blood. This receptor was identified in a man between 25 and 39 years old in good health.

CDR3 sequence: CASSPPAALRRTDTQYF. CDR3 bases: TGTGCCAGCAGCCCCCCGGCAGCGCTCAGGAGGACAGATACGCAGTATTTT. The genes are TRBV11-2 and TRBJ2-3, with D maybe TRBD2 (5 bases). V dropped 5 bases and J dropped 3 bases, with 21 bases sitting between them. The germline gives CDR1 SGHAT, CDR2 FQNNGV. This CDR3 spans 17 amino acids.